The 26 T cell receptor beta chains presented below share a single source sample, sequenced in a study of beta chain features in type 1 diabetes. The whole isolated RNA underwent reverse transcription, so sequencing captured expressed TCRB transcripts. The data were produced by immunoSEQ multiplex PCR, yet TCRdb's version contains in-frame clones alone and is incomplete. The sample lists 400,000 to 500,000 clones; 11% to 15% were seen once. The sequencing sample was made of naive CD4+ T cells from blood. The receptors come from a man younger than 40 in good health.

This clone was detected a few times. The chain has TRBV25-1 and TRBJ1-3; D unclear. Trimming shortened V by 4 bases and J by 0 bases, and 4 bases separated the two germline ends. The CDR3 has 13 amino acids. CDR1 and CDR2 (germline): MGHDK, SYGVNS. Here the CDR3 DNA reads TGTGCCAGCAGTGTTTACTCTGGAAACACCATATATTTT. This translates into CASSVYSGNTIYF.

This chain connects TRBV7-2 to TRBJ2-2, with 8 positions matching TRBD2. This CDR3 region has 16 residues. V shed 5 bases and J 7 bases; nucleotides not matched to a gene: 12. Germline V gene data show CDR1 as SGHTA and CDR2 as FQGNSA. The CDR3: CASSPTGLGIRGELFF. The CDR3 nucleotides read TGTGCCAGCAGCCCAACGGGACTAGGGATTCGCGGGGAGCTGTTTTTT.

This clone was detected a few times. The chain couples TRBV14 to TRBJ1-3, with 7 bases aligning to TRBD1. After removal of 4 bases from V and 0 bases from J, the junction contained 3 bases not matched to a gene. The CDR3 totals 15 residues. The germline V gene encodes CDR1 SGHDN and CDR2 FVKESK. CDR3 sequence (DNA): TGTGCCAGCAGCCTACAGGGGACCTCTGGAAACACCATATATTTT. Residues: CASSLQGTSGNTIYF.

This clone appeared a few times. A much larger clonotype is one base distant, so this may be a read error. The sample has other DNA sequences that encode this CDR3 too. The chain is built from TRBV6-5 and TRBJ2-5; D unresolved. Trimming removed 6 bases at V and 1 base at J, with 3 bases between. The CDR3 spans 11 residues. Per germline, CDR1 MNHEY and CDR2 SVGAGI. As DNA, the CDR3 is TGTGCCAGCAGCCGCCAAGAGACCCAGTACTTC. Translation gives CASSRQETQYF.

The gene calls are TRBV10-3 and TRBJ2-6; possibly TRBD1 for D (5 bases). V dropped 2 bases and J dropped 1 base, with 9 bases sitting between them. Per germline, CDR1 ENHRY and CDR2 SYGVKD. The length of the CDR3 is 16 residues. The CDR3 reads CAISEDRSSGANVLTF. CDR3 DNA sequence: TGTGCCATCAGTGAGGACAGATCGTCTGGGGCCAACGTCCTGACTTTC.

This clone appeared a few times. The rearrangement joins TRBV11-1 to TRBJ2-1; 14 nucleotides match TRBD2. Germline lookup yields CDR1 SGHAT and CDR2 FQDESV (reference sequence). With V trimmed by 4 bases and J by 3 bases, 2 bases remained unmatched. The CDR3 runs 16 residues. The CDR3 is CASSSTSGRVYNEQFF. CDR3 DNA sequence: TGTGCCAGCAGCTCGACTAGCGGGAGGGTCTACAATGAGCAGTTCTTC.

This clone occurred a few times. This rearrangement joins TRBV7-6 to TRBJ1-2; possible D gene TRBD1, 5 bases. The CDR3 spans 13 residues. CDR1 is SGHVS and CDR2 is FNYEAQ in the germline V gene. The ends were cut back, 4 bases at V and 6 bases at J, with 12 bases in the middle. In DNA, the CDR3 is TGTGCCAGCAGCTCCCGACAGAACCATGGCTACACCTTC. Encoded protein: CASSSRQNHGYTF.

V usage is TRBV7-2 and J usage is TRBJ2-2; 10 positions agree with TRBD1. Unmatched junction bases numbered 7, after V lost 5 bases and J lost 7 bases. The CDR3 spans 15 residues. CDR1 SGHTA and CDR2 FQGNSA come from the germline V gene. CDR3 sequence: CASSLRQGAIGELFF. In DNA form, the CDR3 reads TGTGCCAGCAGCCTCCGACAGGGGGCTATCGGGGAGCTGTTTTTT.

This chain joins TRBV30 and TRBJ2-1; no clear D gene. The germline V gene has CDR1 GTSNPN and CDR2 SVGIG (reference sequence). Trimming pared 0 bases from V and 6 bases from J, leaving 9 bases between. The CDR3 has 13 residues. This chain's CDR3 is CAWSVHLFNEQFF. CDR3 bases: TGTGCCTGGAGTGTACACCTATTCAATGAGCAGTTCTTC.

The chain employs TRBV5-1 and TRBJ2-7; D perhaps matches TRBD1 (7 bases). The CDR3 contains 14 residues. Trimming cost V 4 bases and J 4 bases, with 15 bases left between them. Germline V gives CDR1 SGHRS, CDR2 YFSETQ. DNA of the CDR3: TGCGCCAGCAGCCCGGGGGACAGACATTACGAGCAGTACGTC. Amino acids: CASSPGDRHYEQYV.

This clone was seen only a few times. The same CDR3 arises from other DNA sequences in this sample as well. The V call is TRBV19, the J call TRBJ2-1, with 8 positions matching TRBD2. CDR3 length: 15 residues. The germline gives CDR1 LNHDA, CDR2 SQIVND (reference sequence). V lost 3 bases and J lost 4; bases outside the gene matches: 5. CDR3 loop: CASSIRASGYNEQFF. Here the CDR3 DNA reads TGTGCCAGTAGTATTAGGGCTAGCGGGTACAATGAGCAGTTCTTC.

This clone showed up just once. J is TRBJ1-5 and V is TRBV19; a weak D match, TRBD1 (5 bases). Trimming stripped 3 bases from V and 5 bases from J, with 14 bases between. The CDR3 is 15 residues long. Germline CDR1 reads LNHDA; CDR2 reads SQIVND (reference sequence). The CDR3 region has the DNA TGTGCCAGTAGTATTCTCGGGACTCGGGATCAGCCCCAGCATTTT. Residues: CASSILGTRDQPQHF.

V gene TRBV4-3 combines with J gene TRBJ1-1; TRBD1 might be the D (5 bases). CDR1 and CDR2 (germline): LGHNA, YSLEER. The CDR3 totals 15 residues. V lost 0 bases, J lost 0 bases, and 8 bases lay in between. This CDR3 is CASSQETRVNTEAFF. The CDR3 coding sequence is TGCGCCAGCAGCCAAGAAACCAGGGTGAACACTGAAGCTTTCTTT.

The table lists this clone with a few counts. This chain uses TRBV9 with TRBJ2-1; D remains ambiguous. V was shortened by 3 bases and J by 9 bases, with 7 bases between the two germline ends. The length of the CDR3 is 11 residues. The germline gives CDR1 SGDLS, CDR2 YYNGEE. This CDR3 is CASSAAVEQFF. In nucleotides, the CDR3 is TGTGCCAGCAGCGCAGCTGTTGAGCAGTTCTTC.

The V call is TRBV4-2, the J call TRBJ2-2; D unresolved. In germline, CDR1 is LGHNA, CDR2 YNFKEQ. The CDR3 totals 13 residues. Trimming took 0 bases from V and 6 from J, leaving 5 bases between them. The CDR3 DNA follows: TGTGCCAGCAGCCAAGACCAGGCCGGGGAGCTGTTTTTT. Protein sequence: CASSQDQAGELFF.

Only a few counts were recorded for this clone. V is TRBV18 and J is TRBJ2-5, with TRBD2 matching 11 bases. V lost 3 bases to trimming and J lost 4 bases; unmatched junction nucleotides: 4. The CDR3 loop spans 15 amino acids. Germline V gene lookup returns CDR1 KGHSH and CDR2 LQKENI. The CDR3 region is CASSPQGTSGETQYF. The CDR3 region has the DNA TGTGCCAGCTCACCCCAAGGGACTAGCGGAGAGACCCAGTACTTC.

This clone has just one count. V usage is TRBV4-3 and J usage is TRBJ1-2; 7 bases line up with TRBD1. From germline, CDR1 is LGHNA and CDR2 YSLEER. With 1 base clipped from V and 7 bases from J, the junction kept 6 bases outside the gene matches. The CDR3 consists of 14 residues. The CDR3, as DNA: TGCGCCAGCAGCCAAGCGGGCAGGGGGGGTGGCTACACCTTC. Protein: CASSQAGRGGGYTF.

Here the CDR3 DNA reads TGTGCCAGCAGTCCACCGTCACGATGGCAAAGCTCCTACGAGCAGTACTTC. It is translated as CASSPPSRWQSSYEQYF. The J gene is TRBJ2-7, the V gene TRBV2; no clear D. The V end was cut by 5 bases, the J end by 0 bases, with 20 bases between. This CDR3 has 17 amino acids. Looked up from germline, CDR1 is SNHLY and CDR2 is FYNNEI.

This clone has a handful of counts. V gene TRBV9 combines with J gene TRBJ2-5; 11 nucleotides align to TRBD2. Per germline, CDR1 SGDLS and CDR2 YYNGEE. After removal of 0 bases from V and 3 bases from J, the junction contained 4 bases not matched to a gene. This CDR3 is built from 16 residues. The CDR3 here is CASSVGLAGLEETQYF. The CDR3 DNA reads TGTGCCAGCAGCGTAGGACTAGCGGGGTTGGAAGAGACCCAGTACTTC.

This clone appeared a few times. V usage is TRBV7-9 and J usage is TRBJ2-7, with D perhaps assigned TRBD1 or TRBD2 (5 bases each). V shed 4 bases and J shed 3 bases, with 13 bases lying between them. Germline CDR1 is SEHNR and CDR2 is FQNEAQ (reference sequence). CDR3 length: 14 residues. The CDR3 loop reads CASSSSGRLYEQYF. CDR3 nucleotide sequence: TGTGCCAGCAGCTCCTCGGGACGCCTCTACGAGCAGTACTTC.

The chain employs TRBV10-3 and TRBJ2-3; D is undetermined. The CDR3 contains 13 residues. V gave up 2 bases and J gave up 6 bases, with 9 bases separating them. CDR1 is ENHRY and CDR2 is SYGVKD in the germline V gene. CDR3 DNA: TGTGCCATCAGTGAGCTACCTCGGGATACGCAGTATTTT. It translates to CAISELPRDTQYF.

The table lists this clone with a few counts. The chain employs TRBV30 and TRBJ1-5, with a weak D call TRBD1 (6 bases). CDR3 size: 13 residues. V was clipped by 5 bases and J by 2 bases, with 10 bases between them. The V gene's germline CDR1 is GTSNPN and CDR2 SVGIG (reference sequence). CDR3 nucleotide sequence: TGTGCCTGGCGTGCAGGGGGCAATCAGCCCCAGCATTTT. Its translation: CAWRAGGNQPQHF.

The CDR3 reads CASSLEGSNTEAFF. The CDR3 DNA reads as TGCGCCAGCAGCTTGGAAGGCAGTAACACTGAAGCTTTCTTT. This chain joins TRBV5-1 and TRBJ1-1; D gene uncertain. V was shortened by 0 bases and J by 2 bases, with 8 bases between the two germline ends. Germline V CDR1 and CDR2: SGHRS, YFSETQ. The CDR3 runs to 14 residues.

Details on this clone: This sample includes further DNA sequences coding for the same CDR3. The chain joins TRBV6-5 to TRBJ2-5; D is undetermined. The V end lost 6 bases, the J end lost 5 bases, and 7 bases lay between the germline ends. CDR3 length: 11 residues. The germline gives CDR1 MNHEY, CDR2 SVGAGI. CDR3 loop: CASSRRETQYF. DNA for the CDR3: TGTGCCAGCAGCCGGCGGGAGACCCAGTACTTC.

The chain joins TRBV18 to TRBJ2-7; D possibly corresponds to TRBD1 (5 bases). Per the germline V gene, CDR1 is KGHSH and CDR2 is LQKENI. CDR3 size: 15 residues. Trimming shortened V by 2 bases and J by 6 bases, and 17 bases separated the two germline ends. The CDR3 region is CASSPRAPGLIEQYV. The CDR3 region has the DNA TGTGCCAGCTCACCAAGGGCCCCAGGGTTAATCGAGCAGTACGTC.

In its sample, this clone was seen a few times. This chain uses TRBV7-2 with TRBJ2-5; a weak D match, TRBD1 (6 bases). The ends were cut back, 3 bases at V and 9 bases at J, with 17 bases in the middle. CDR1 is SGHTA and CDR2 is FQGNSA in the germline V gene. This CDR3 has 14 amino acids. The CDR3, as DNA: TGTGCCAGCAGCTTCACCGGGACACAGGTGTCCCAGTACTTC. It yields the protein CASSFTGTQVSQYF.